The next 27 T cell receptor beta chains were all read from a single sample in a study of cytomegalovirus exposure and HLA in healthy donors. Sequencing used immunoSEQ multiplex PCR; TCRdb keeps in-frame clones, though not all of them. The data show approximately 260,000 clones, approximately 86% seen once. Sequencing used PBMCs. The source is a woman aged 18-29 years in good health and CMV-seronegative.

V gene TRBV28 combines with J gene TRBJ1-1, with D maybe TRBD1 (6 bases). This CDR3 region has 16 residues. The V end lost 5 bases, the J end lost 3 bases, and 19 bases lay between the germline ends. Germline values: CDR1 MDHEN, CDR2 SYDVKM. Here the CDR3 DNA reads TGTGCCAGCAGTACGGCGGGGGGCGCGGGGTACACTGAAGCTTTCTTT. Protein: CASSTAGGAGYTEAFF.

The count of this clone is one. The genes are TRBV4-3 and TRBJ2-7, with 7 bases matching TRBD1. There are 17 residues in the CDR3. Germline CDR1 and CDR2: LGHNA and YSLEER. Trimming at V came to 3 bases and at J to 1 base, leaving 12 bases not matched to a gene. This chain's CDR3 is CASSHDYGTEISYEQYF. In DNA, the CDR3 is TGCGCCAGCAGCCACGACTACGGGACAGAAATTTCCTACGAGCAGTACTTC.

The V and J genes are TRBV14 and TRBJ2-7; 11 bases are a match to TRBD2. Germline V lookup: CDR1 SGHDN, CDR2 FVKESK. V lost 4 bases, J lost 5 bases, and 7 bases stayed unmatched. The CDR3 runs to 15 residues. The CDR3 loop reads CASSPGTSGYDEQYF. The CDR3 bases are TGTGCCAGCAGCCCAGGGACTAGCGGCTACGACGAGCAGTACTTC.

This chain links TRBV5-6 with TRBJ2-6, with 8 bases identical to TRBD1. The junction had 6 bases not matched to a gene; V was cut back by 4 bases and J by 0 bases. There are 17 residues in the CDR3. CDR1 is SGHDT, CDR2 YYEEEE, per germline. In DNA form, the CDR3 reads TGTGCCAGCAGCGCCGAGGACAGGGCCTCTGGGGCCAACGTCCTGACTTTC. Amino acid sequence: CASSAEDRASGANVLTF.

The chain recombines TRBV2 with TRBJ2-7; possibly TRBD2 for D (6 bases). Germline V gives CDR1 SNHLY, CDR2 FYNNEI. The CDR3 consists of 14 residues. The V end was cut by 7 bases, the J end by 0 bases, with 13 bases between. The CDR3 is CASMPLASSYEQYF. Here the CDR3 DNA reads TGTGCCAGCATGCCGCTAGCGAGCTCCTACGAGCAGTACTTC.

The chain is built from TRBV5-4 and TRBJ1-1; no clear D. In germline, CDR1 is SGHNT, CDR2 YYREEE (reference sequence). Trimming shortened V by 3 bases and J by 1 base, and 7 bases separated the two germline ends. This CDR3 is 13 amino acids long. CDR3 sequence (DNA): TGTGCCAGCAGCTCACACCCGAACACTGAAGCTTTCTTT. Its protein is CASSSHPNTEAFF.

On this clone itself: Other nucleotide sequences from this sample produce the same CDR3. The chain uses TRBV9 and TRBJ1-2, with 7 bases matching TRBD1. Germline V gene sequence: CDR1 SGDLS, CDR2 YYNGEE. The length of the CDR3 is 14 residues. J was trimmed by 3 bases and V by 0 bases; bases with no gene match: 2. The CDR3 loop is CASSVGGGDYGYTF. As DNA, the CDR3 is TGTGCCAGCAGCGTAGGAGGGGGCGACTATGGCTACACCTTC.

The chain couples TRBV19 to TRBJ2-1; tentative D call: TRBD2 (7 bases). Germline values: CDR1 LNHDA, CDR2 SQIVND (reference sequence). Deletions cut 7 bases from V and 8 bases from J, with 18 bases between. The CDR3 extends over 14 amino acids. CDR3: CASTNMGGADEQFF. CDR3 coding DNA: TGTGCCAGTACTAATATGGGGGGGGCGGATGAGCAGTTCTTC. Full variable domain (rest looked up from reference TRBV19 and TRBJ2-1): DGGITQSPKYLFRKEGQNVTLSCEQNLNHDAMYWYRQDPGQGLRLIYYSQIVNDFQKGDIAEGYSVSREKKESFPLTVTSAQKNPTAFYLCASTNMGGADEQFFGPGTRLTVL.

The V and J genes are TRBV6-1 and TRBJ1-2; D is perhaps TRBD1 (6 bases). The germline CDR1 and CDR2 sequences are MNHNS and SASEGT. The CDR3 has 15 amino acids. V was cut by 0 bases and J by 4 bases, with 12 bases left in between. The CDR3 DNA is TGTGCCAGCAGTGAAGCGGCGAACAGGGTCTATGGCTACACCTTC. As protein: CASSEAANRVYGYTF.

This clone came up once. J is TRBJ2-3 and V is TRBV5-4; the match to TRBD2 covers 11 bases. Trimming took 5 bases from V and 0 from J; bases not matched to a gene: 11. This CDR3 has 18 residues. Per the germline V gene, CDR1 is SGHNT and CDR2 is YYREEE (reference sequence). CDR3 amino acids: CASRSGLAGTHSTDTQYF. The DNA for the CDR3 is TGTGCCAGCAGAAGCGGACTAGCGGGTACTCATAGCACAGATACGCAGTATTTT.

This rearrangement joins TRBV28 to TRBJ2-2; 8 positions agree with TRBD1. V shed 2 bases and J 5 bases; nucleotides not matched to a gene: 10. CDR3 length: 17 residues. The germline V gene encodes CDR1 MDHEN and CDR2 SYDVKM. Here the CDR3 reads CASSLPTRTGPTGELFF. CDR3 in DNA: TGTGCCAGCAGTTTACCTACACGGACAGGGCCGACCGGGGAGCTGTTTTTT.

The chain has TRBV5-1 and TRBJ1-4; TRBD1 might be the D (6 bases). Trimming shortened V by 4 bases and J by 5 bases, and 12 bases separated the two germline ends. The CDR3 spans 14 residues. Germline V gene sequence: CDR1 SGHRS, CDR2 YFSETQ. The CDR3, as DNA: TGCGCCAGCAGCCAGGGGACGGGGAATGAAAAACTGTTTTTT. Translating it yields CASSQGTGNEKLFF.

V gene TRBV28 combines with J gene TRBJ2-7; TRBD2 agrees at 10 bases. J lost 3 bases, V lost 4 bases, and 9 bases had no gene match. The CDR3 totals 16 residues. In germline, CDR1 is MDHEN, CDR2 SYDVKM. As DNA, the CDR3 is TGTGCCAGCAGTTCGCCGATAGCGGGGGGCTTCTACGAGCAGTACTTC. This codes for CASSSPIAGGFYEQYF.

This chain links TRBV13 with TRBJ2-1; 7 bases are a match to TRBD2. The CDR3 runs 16 residues. The V gene's germline CDR1 is PRHDT and CDR2 FYEKMQ (reference sequence). With V trimmed by 5 bases and J by 8 bases, 15 bases remained unmatched. The CDR3 nucleotides are TGTGCCAGCAGCGCCCAGCTAGCGGTCCGAGAGGATGAGCAGTTCTTC. Translation gives CASSAQLAVREDEQFF.

J is TRBJ2-3 and V is TRBV6-1; 12 nucleotides agree with TRBD2. Trimming removed 5 bases from V and 7 bases from J; junction bases left unmatched: 4. Germline CDR1 is MNHNS and CDR2 is SASEGT. The CDR3 sequence is 14 residues long. CDR3 protein: CASSPGTSGYTQYF. The CDR3 DNA follows: TGTGCCAGCAGTCCCGGGACTAGCGGGTATACGCAGTATTTT.

The chain combines TRBV14 with TRBJ1-3, with D uncertain. V was cut by 4 bases and J by 0 bases, with 4 bases left in between. Germline lookup yields CDR1 SGHDN and CDR2 FVKESK. The CDR3 sequence is 13 residues long. As DNA, the CDR3 is TGTGCCAGCAGCCGCGGCTCTGGAAACACCATATATTTT. Translated, it gives CASSRGSGNTIYF.

The V gene is TRBV27, the J gene TRBJ1-2; 9 nucleotides match TRBD1. The germline gives CDR1 MNHEY, CDR2 SMNVEV (reference sequence). V lost 5 bases to trimming and J lost 5 bases; unmatched junction nucleotides: 3. The CDR3 totals 13 residues. CDR3 bases: TGTGCCAGCAGTCTCGGGACAGGGTATGGCTACACCTTC. Its protein is CASSLGTGYGYTF.

V usage is TRBV18 and J usage is TRBJ2-1; 10 bases match TRBD2. The CDR3 loop spans 17 amino acids. The J segment lost 7 bases and the V segment lost 0 bases, leaving 9 bases of the junction unmatched. Germline V gene sequence: CDR1 KGHSH, CDR2 LQKENI. CDR3 sequence reads: CASSPPGLAGVVNEQFF. CDR3 nucleotide sequence: TGTGCCAGCTCACCACCGGGCCTAGCGGGAGTCGTGAATGAGCAGTTCTTC.

V and J are TRBV7-2 and TRBJ2-5; 9 bases agree with TRBD1. V shed 4 bases and J 5 bases; nucleotides not matched to a gene: 8. The V gene's germline CDR1 is SGHTA and CDR2 FQGNSA. The CDR3 has 15 amino acids. Here the CDR3 reads CASSYYTGGQETQYF. The CDR3 bases are TGTGCCAGCAGCTATTATACAGGGGGCCAGGAGACCCAGTACTTC.

The genes are TRBV28 and TRBJ2-7; maybe TRBD1 (5 bases). The CDR3 is made up of 15 amino acids. The germline CDR1 and CDR2 sequences are MDHEN and SYDVKM. The germline V and J ends were trimmed by 6 bases and 4 bases, with 19 bases remaining between them. This chain's CDR3 is CASRHQWSGAYEQYF. The CDR3 coding sequence is TGTGCCAGCAGGCATCAGTGGAGTGGGGCTTACGAGCAGTACTTC.

The chain has TRBV30 and TRBJ1-2; the D is unclear. This CDR3 is 14 amino acids long. Per the germline V gene, CDR1 is GTSNPN and CDR2 is SVGIG (reference sequence). The germline V and J ends were trimmed by 3 bases and 3 bases, with 14 bases remaining between them. The CDR3 nucleotides read TGTGCCTGGAGGAGGGAGTGGGCGGACTATGGCTACACCTTC. This gives the protein CAWRREWADYGYTF.

The chain employs TRBV4-3 and TRBJ2-1; tentatively, D is TRBD2 (6 bases). This CDR3 is built from 16 residues. Looked up from germline, CDR1 is LGHNA and CDR2 is YSLEER. V was clipped by 0 bases and J by 4 bases, with 13 bases between them. The CDR3 loop reads CASSQERDLGYNEQFF. The DNA of the CDR3 is TGCGCCAGCAGCCAAGAAAGGGACTTGGGGTACAATGAGCAGTTCTTC.

This clone was seen a single time. The CDR3 DNA sequence: TGTGCCAGCAGTTTCCGCCGGAATGTGTGGGGCGCTGAAGCTTTCTTT. Amino acid sequence: CASSFRRNVWGAEAFF. The chain joins TRBV6-5 to TRBJ1-1; possibly TRBD1 for D (5 bases). Germline V gives CDR1 MNHEY, CDR2 SVGAGI. The CDR3 totals 16 residues. V was pared by 4 bases and J by 6 bases, with 21 bases between.

V and J are TRBV25-1 and TRBJ1-2; D gene uncertain. The CDR3 sequence is 15 residues long. Germline V gives CDR1 MGHDK, CDR2 SYGVNS. V was cut by 2 bases and J by 3 bases, with 13 bases left in between. CDR3: CASSEPTAPDYGYTF. The DNA for the CDR3 is TGTGCCAGCAGTGAACCAACAGCCCCGGACTATGGCTACACCTTC.

This chain uses TRBV29-1 with TRBJ2-1; D is undetermined. The CDR3 runs 15 residues. Germline assignment: CDR1 SQVTM and CDR2 ANQGSEA. V lost 7 bases, J lost 2 bases, and 18 bases lay in between. DNA for the CDR3: TGCAGCGCCGATCGGGTTTACCCCACCTACAATGAGCAGTTCTTC. Residues: CSADRVYPTYNEQFF.

This chain uses TRBV4-3 with TRBJ1-2; tentatively, D is TRBD1 (5 bases). V was cut by 0 bases and J by 4 bases, with 15 bases left in between. The CDR3 has 16 amino acids. The germline gives CDR1 LGHNA, CDR2 YSLEER. The CDR3 loop reads CASSQDRQTESYGYTF. The CDR3 region has the DNA TGCGCCAGCAGCCAAGATCGGCAGACAGAGAGCTATGGCTACACCTTC.

The rearrangement joins TRBV2 to TRBJ2-3, with TRBD2 identical over 7 bases. The CDR3 runs 17 residues. The trim removed 3 bases at V and 0 bases at J, leaving 9 bases unmatched. The germline V gene encodes CDR1 SNHLY and CDR2 FYNNEI. The CDR3 sequence: CASSDGLGIFSTDTQYF. The DNA for the CDR3 is TGTGCCAGCAGTGACGGACTAGGGATTTTTAGCACAGATACGCAGTATTTT. Looking up the rest from reference TRBV2 and TRBJ2-3 gives the full variable domain: EPEVTQTPSHQVTQMGQEVILRCVPISNHLYFYWYRQILGQKVEFLVSFYNNEISEKSEIFDDQFSVERPDGSNFTLKIRSTKLEDSAMYFCASSDGLGIFSTDTQYFGPGTRLTVL.